This passage covers 22 T cell receptor beta chains from one sample sequenced in a study of T cells after yellow fever vaccination. TCRdb processed the 5' RACE reads anew with MiXCR; each CDR3 protein has one entry. The sample lists 60,000 to 85,000 distinct CDR3 sequences, under 8% occurring once. The sequencing here drew on CD8+ T cells sorted from PBMCs, taken around 45 days after the first yellow fever vaccination. The origin of the receptors is a man between 18 and 35 years old who received the YFV17D yellow fever vaccine.

Many counts were recorded for this clonotype. This chain links TRBV7-9 with TRBJ1-2; D remains ambiguous. From germline, CDR1 is SEHNR and CDR2 FQNEAQ (reference sequence). This CDR3 has 14 amino acids. The V gene lost 5 bases and the J gene lost 2 bases, with 12 bases spanning the gap. The DNA of the CDR3 is TGTGCCAGCAGCGGAGCTGGACGGAACTATGGCTACACCTTC. It is translated as CASSGAGRNYGYTF.

The CDR3 DNA reads TGTGCCAGCAGTTCCCTTGGGTTGCGGGGACTCTACGAGCAGTACTTC. The encoded protein is CASSSLGLRGLYEQYF. The V gene is TRBV12-3 or TRBV12-4, the J gene TRBJ2-7; the D gene is possibly TRBD2 (6 bases). V was pared by 4 bases and J by 3 bases, with 19 bases between. The CDR3 runs to 16 residues.

This clonotype was detected many times. This chain joins TRBV4-1 and TRBJ1-2; D uncertain. The V gene lost 0 bases and the J gene lost 5 bases, with 13 bases spanning the gap. Germline V CDR1 and CDR2: MGHRA, YSYEKL. The CDR3 runs to 15 residues. The chain's CDR3 is CASSQDESWIYGYTF. CDR3 bases: TGCGCCAGCAGCCAAGATGAATCGTGGATATATGGCTACACCTTC.

This clonotype has a handful of counts. This chain links TRBV24-1 with TRBJ2-2; a weak D match, TRBD1 (8 bases). CDR3 length: 14 amino acids. From germline, CDR1 is KGHDR and CDR2 SFDVKD. Trimming removed 11 bases from V and 4 bases from J, with 16 bases in between. The CDR3 region is CASGQGGRTGELFF. Here the CDR3 DNA reads TGTGCCAGCGGACAGGGAGGGCGCACCGGGGAGCTGTTTTTT.

This clonotype was found many times. V usage is TRBV27 and J usage is TRBJ1-2, with D perhaps TRBD1 (5 bases). V was shortened by 5 bases and J by 3 bases, with 10 bases between the two germline ends. The CDR3 is 13 residues long. Germline lookup yields CDR1 MNHEY and CDR2 SMNVEV (reference sequence). CDR3 region: CASSPGHYYGYTF. CDR3 nucleotides: TGTGCCAGCAGTCCTGGACACTACTATGGCTACACCTTC.

Notes on this clonotype: Given a much more abundant clone one base away, this may be a read error. This chain uses TRBV11-2 with TRBJ2-7; the D gene is possibly TRBD2 (5 bases). Germline loops: CDR1 SGHAT, CDR2 FQNNGV. The CDR3 loop spans 13 amino acids. This chain's CDR3 is CASGLASSYEQYV. The CDR3 region has the DNA TGTGCCAGCGGCTTAGCGTCCTCCTACGAGCAGTACGTC.

This clonotype was seen a few times. This chain joins TRBV7-9 and TRBJ2-1; 8 nucleotides align to TRBD1. The CDR3 totals 15 residues. V shed 5 bases and J 6 bases; nucleotides not matched to a gene: 9. Looked up from germline, CDR1 is SEHNR and CDR2 is FQNEAQ (reference sequence). In DNA, the CDR3 is TGTGCCAGCAGCCCGGGGACAGGTTTAGTCAATGAGCAGTTCTTC. This sequence encodes CASSPGTGLVNEQFF. Combining the CDR3 with reference TRBV7-9 and TRBJ2-1 gives the whole variable domain DTGVSQNPRHKITKRGQNVTFRCDPISEHNRLYWYRQTLGQGPEFLTYFQNEAQLEKSRLLSDRFSAERPKGSFSTLEIQRTEQGDSAMYLCASSPGTGLVNEQFFGPGTRLTVL.

The rearrangement links TRBV13 to TRBJ2-6; D not resolved. Germline CDR1 and CDR2: PRHDT and FYEKMQ (reference sequence). This CDR3 is built from 15 residues. V was cut by 0 bases and J by 0 bases, with 3 bases left in between. CDR3 coding DNA: TGTGCCAGCAGCTTAGGCCTCTCTGGGGCCAACGTCCTGACTTTC. Translated: CASSLGLSGANVLTF.

This chain links TRBV12-3 or TRBV12-4 with TRBJ1-5, with D unresolved. Trimming shortened V by 2 bases and J by 3 bases, and 8 bases separated the two germline ends. CDR3 length equals 14 residues. In DNA form, the CDR3 reads TGTGCCAGCAGTTTATTGGGTACCAATCAGCCCCAGCATTTT. Its protein is CASSLLGTNQPQHF.

This clonotype was picked up many times. The chain combines TRBV29-1 with TRBJ2-7, with a possible D match to TRBD2 (7 bases). CDR1 and CDR2 (germline): SQVTM, ANQGSEA. With 4 bases removed from V and 0 bases from J, the gap between germline ends came to 19 bases. This CDR3 region has 16 residues. CDR3 protein: CSVVGGGHQSSYEQYF. The CDR3 region has the DNA TGCAGCGTTGTAGGGGGGGGCCACCAAAGCTCCTACGAGCAGTACTTC.

This clonotype showed up just a few times. The gene calls are TRBV19 and TRBJ2-7; D is tentatively TRBD1 or TRBD2 (5 bases each). Trimming took 7 bases from V and 0 from J, leaving 10 bases between them. The CDR3 runs to 13 residues. From germline, CDR1 is LNHDA and CDR2 SQIVND (reference sequence). CDR3 sequence: CASNGGNSYEQYF. In DNA, the CDR3 is TGTGCCAGTAATGGGGGAAACTCCTACGAGCAGTACTTC. Filled out from reference TRBV19 and TRBJ2-7, the complete variable domain reads DGGITQSPKYLFRKEGQNVTLSCEQNLNHDAMYWYRQDPGQGLRLIYYSQIVNDFQKGDIAEGYSVSREKKESFPLTVTSAQKNPTAFYLCASNGGNSYEQYFGPGTRLTVT.

This chain uses TRBV6-5 with TRBJ2-3, with D possibly TRBD2 on 5 matching bases. V lost 5 bases and J 7 bases, leaving 10 bases between the germline ends. Germline lookup yields CDR1 MNHEY and CDR2 SVGAGI. CDR3 length: 12 amino acids. The CDR3 here is CASSMPSNTQYF. The CDR3 bases are TGTGCCAGCAGTATGCCTAGCAATACGCAGTATTTT.

This clonotype showed up many times. The chain joins TRBV4-1 to TRBJ1-3; a weak D match, TRBD1 (5 bases). Germline V gives CDR1 MGHRA, CDR2 YSYEKL. Trimming shortened V by 3 bases and J by 3 bases, and 6 bases separated the two germline ends. CDR3 size: 13 residues. CDR3 amino acids: CASSHGGGNTIYF. The CDR3 DNA follows: TGCGCCAGCAGCCATGGGGGTGGAAACACCATATATTTT.

This clonotype has at least ten counts. The V call is TRBV12-3 or TRBV12-4, the J call TRBJ2-6; unclear D gene. This CDR3 comprises 15 residues. The V and J ends lost 3 bases and 4 bases respectively, with 10 bases between them. CDR3 sequence reads: CASSFMGLGANVLTF. The CDR3 DNA sequence: TGTGCCAGCAGTTTTATGGGGTTGGGGGCCAACGTCCTGACTTTC.

The chain joins TRBV11-1 to TRBJ2-3; D perhaps matches TRBD2 (6 bases). The germline V and J ends were trimmed by 5 bases and 3 bases, with 24 bases remaining between them. CDR1 SGHAT and CDR2 FQDESV come from the germline V gene (reference sequence). The CDR3 contains 18 residues. CDR3 sequence (DNA): TGTGCCAGCAGCGACAAGGGGAGGCGGTTGGTGGGTACAGATACGCAGTATTTT. It yields the protein CASSDKGRRLVGTDTQYF.

This clonotype showed up many times. V and J are TRBV11-1 and TRBJ2-1, with 9 bases identical to TRBD1. Germline V gives CDR1 SGHAT, CDR2 FQDESV (reference sequence). Losses at the gene ends were 5 bases for V and 0 bases for J; bases not matched to a gene: 11. The CDR3 is 18 residues long. The CDR3 sequence is CASSLRDRVHLSYNEQFF. In DNA, the CDR3 is TGTGCCAGCAGCCTTCGGGACAGGGTCCACCTCTCCTACAATGAGCAGTTCTTC.

This clonotype was picked up one time. The J gene is TRBJ1-1, the V gene TRBV7-9, with TRBD1 as a possible D gene (5 bases). The V gene's germline CDR1 is SEHNR and CDR2 FQNEAQ (reference sequence). The CDR3 runs to 14 residues. Trimming removed 1 base at V and 5 bases at J, with 11 bases between. CDR3 loop: CASSLEGRGTEAFF. The CDR3 DNA reads TGTGCCAGCAGCTTAGAAGGGAGGGGAACTGAAGCTTTCTTT. The whole variable domain, filled in from reference TRBV7-9 and TRBJ1-1, reads DTGVSQNPRHKITKRGQNVTFRCDPISEHNRLYWYRQTLGQGPEFLTYFQNEAQLEKSRLLSDRFSAERPKGSFSTLEIQRTEQGDSAMYLCASSLEGRGTEAFFGQGTRLTVV.

This clonotype was observed a handful of times. The chain links TRBV10-3 to TRBJ2-3; D is ambiguous. Trimming removed 8 bases at V and 2 bases at J, with 11 bases between. The CDR3 is 13 amino acids. The germline CDR1 and CDR2 sequences are ENHRY and SYGVKD. The CDR3 DNA reads TGTGCCATCTTTCAGGAGAACACAGATACGCAGTATTTT. It is translated as CAIFQENTDTQYF.

This clonotype came up many times. The rearrangement joins TRBV6-5 to TRBJ2-7, with 7 positions matching TRBD1. Germline lookup yields CDR1 MNHEY and CDR2 SVGAGI. The CDR3 length is 14 residues. The J segment lost 6 bases and the V segment lost 6 bases, leaving 11 bases of the junction unmatched. The CDR3 region has the DNA TGTGCCAGCAGCCACCGGGACAGTCGTCGCGAGCAGTACTTC. This sequence encodes CASSHRDSRREQYF.

The chain joins TRBV27 to TRBJ1-1; D not resolved. From germline, CDR1 is MNHEY and CDR2 SMNVEV (reference sequence). The germline V and J ends were trimmed by 5 bases and 4 bases, with 11 bases remaining between them. This CDR3 has 13 residues. CDR3 loop: CASSMPSGTEAFF. The CDR3 nucleotides read TGTGCCAGCAGTATGCCCTCAGGCACTGAAGCTTTCTTT.

As concerns this clonotype: A much larger clone differs by one base, so this may be a read error. The chain recombines TRBV5-4 with TRBJ2-5; D is possibly TRBD1 (6 bases). The CDR3 has 19 amino acids. Germline CDR1 reads SGHNT; CDR2 reads YYREEE (reference sequence). V was clipped by 3 bases and J by 2 bases, with 26 bases between them. The CDR3 loop is CASSSTDWDMGNRQETQYF. CDR3 nucleotide sequence: TGTGCCAGCAGCTCGACCGACTGGGACATGGGAAATCGACAAGAGACCCAGTACTTC.

This clonotype was observed many times. The gene calls are TRBV10-3 and TRBJ1-1, with a tentative D call TRBD1 (5 bases). The CDR3 runs to 15 residues. V was clipped by 11 bases and J by 0 bases, with 19 bases between them. Germline-derived CDR1 and CDR2 are ENHRY and SYGVKD. CDR3 in amino acids: CAGRDRPGLNTEAFF. The CDR3 DNA follows: TGTGCCGGCCGGGACCGTCCTGGACTGAACACTGAAGCTTTCTTT.